These T cell receptor beta chains were read from a single sample in a study of blood T cell repertoires in COVID-19. The data were produced by immunoSEQ multiplex PCR, yet TCRdb's version contains in-frame clones alone and is incomplete. Here the sample spans 120,000 to 150,000 clones, about 87% being singletons. Sequenced: peripheral blood. These receptors originate from a man in his sixties with active or convalescent COVID-19. Both conserved end residues are part of each CDR3. The order of the fields is J gene, clone size, V gene, CDR3 protein. Not every row has a clone size; where given, it reads once, few, many or a size class.

>TRBJ2-3|.|TRBV28
CASSSWTSGRGGGGYTQYF
>TRBJ2-7|.|TRBV18
CASSKGSSGFSYEQYF
>TRBJ1-5|.|TRBV6-1
CASSEAPDRDQPQHF
>TRBJ2-1|.|TRBV7-3
CASSLIAANEQFF
>TRBJ2-2|.|TRBV7-2
CASSLDRGRVTGELFF
>TRBJ1-4|.|TRBV12-3/TRBV12-4
CASSLRGEKLFF
>TRBJ2-5|.|TRBV7-9
CASSLNRTSGLRKMRDQYF
>TRBJ1-6|.|TRBV5-1
CASSPGQGLHF
>TRBJ2-1|.|TRBV6-1
CASSEGGEQFF
>TRBJ1-5|.|TRBV3-1/TRBV3-2
CASSSSGGNQPQHF
>TRBJ1-6|few|TRBV6-4
CASSRTGVRGSPLHF